These T cell receptor beta chains were read from a single sample in a study of CD8+ T cells in alopecia areata. The assay was immunoSEQ multiplex PCR, and TCRdb's table has in-frame clones only and misses some. The sample shows tens of thousands of clones, approximately 60% of them seen only once. Source: CD8+ T cells sorted from blood, taken at week 0. The receptors were sampled from a human donor with alopecia areata. Both conserved end residues are part of each CDR3. The order of the fields is clone size, J gene, V gene, D gene, CDR3 protein, CDR3 DNA. D genes are given only for firm matches. The size of a clone is reported for some rows only, either as once, few or many, or as a class for expanded clones.

-,TRBJ1-1,TRBV9,-,CASSVERNTEAFF,TGTGCCAGCAGCGTAGAGAGGAACACTGAAGCTTTCTTT
-,TRBJ2-3,TRBV19,-,CASSIDPYTQYF,TGTGCCAGTAGTATCGACCCTTACACGCAGTATTTT
-,TRBJ2-2,TRBV6-5,-,CASSYSNTGELFF,TGTGCCAGCAGTTACTCCAACACCGGGGAGCTGTTTTTT
-,TRBJ2-1,TRBV5-1,-,CASSLLNYNEQFF,TGCGCCAGCTCTCTCCTAAACTACAATGAGCAGTTCTTC
few,TRBJ2-7,TRBV27,-,CASSLQGEQYF,TGTGCCAGCAGTTTACAGGGCGAGCAGTACTTC
few,TRBJ1-5,TRBV6-5,-,CAARGGVNQPQHF,TGTGCCGCCAGGGGTGGCGTGAATCAGCCCCAGCATTTT
-,TRBJ1-1,TRBV30,TRBD1,CAWSAQGTNTEAFF,TGTGCCTGGAGTGCACAGGGGACGAACACTGAAGCTTTCTTT
-,TRBJ2-4,TRBV7-2,-,CASSHGWGLDKNIQYF,TGTGCCAGCAGCCACGGGTGGGGCCTGGACAAAAACATTCAGTACTTC
-,TRBJ2-1,TRBV2,TRBD2,CASRPGGTSGSDEQFF,TGTGCCAGCAGACCAGGGGGGACTAGCGGGAGCGATGAGCAGTTCTTC
-,TRBJ1-4,TRBV7-9,-,CASSLPGGQGEKLFF,TGTGCCAGCAGCTTACCCGGGGGCCAGGGTGAAAAACTGTTTTTT
-,TRBJ2-3,TRBV7-9,-,CASSSTPGSTDTQYF,TGTGCCAGCAGCTCAACCCCCGGAAGCACAGATACGCAGTATTTT
-,TRBJ1-2,TRBV5-1,TRBD1,CASSAGTGVNYGYTF,TGCGCCAGCAGCGCCGGGACAGGGGTTAACTATGGCTACACCTTC
-,TRBJ2-1,TRBV4-2,TRBD2,CASSQIGALGGNEQFF,TGTGCCAGCAGCCAAATTGGGGCGTTGGGAGGGAATGAGCAGTTCTTC
few,TRBJ2-1,TRBV5-4,TRBD1,CASNLGQGYNEQFF,TGTGCCAGCAATCTGGGACAGGGCTACAATGAGCAGTTCTTC
-,TRBJ1-1,TRBV9,-,CASSLGSEAFF,TGTGCCAGCAGCTTGGGGTCTGAAGCTTTCTTT
-,TRBJ2-5,TRBV29-1,-,CSAEKETQYF,TGCAGCGCCGAGAAAGAGACCCAGTACTTC
-,TRBJ2-3,TRBV9,-,CASSAEPGDYGTDTQYF,TGTGCCAGCAGTGCCGAGCCAGGGGACTATGGCACAGATACGCAGTATTTT
-,TRBJ2-7,TRBV11-2,TRBD2,CASSSRTSGLYEQYF,TGTGCCAGCAGCTCCAGGACTAGCGGGCTCTACGAGCAGTACTTC
-,TRBJ1-1,TRBV28,-,CASSPWAGNTEAFF,TGTGCCAGCAGTCCATGGGCGGGGAACACTGAAGCTTTCTTT
-,TRBJ2-3,TRBV5-4,-,CASSDRDWLHTDTQYF,TGTGCCAGCAGCGACCGGGACTGGCTACACACAGATACGCAGTATTTT
-,TRBJ2-1,TRBV29-1,TRBD2,CSVGDPAGRSYNEQFF,TGCAGCGTTGGGGATCCAGCGGGAAGGTCTTACAATGAGCAGTTCTTC
-,TRBJ2-7,TRBV13,-,CASSSSSYEQYF,TGTGCCAGCAGCTCGAGCTCCTACGAGCAGTACTTC
-,TRBJ2-5,TRBV4-3,-,CASSQDRDRLRGTQYF,TGCGCCAGCAGCCAAGATCGTGACAGGCTACGTGGGACCCAGTACTTC
-,TRBJ1-4,TRBV25-1,-,CASSWNVNEKLFF,TGTGCCAGCAGCTGGAACGTAAATGAAAAACTGTTTTTT
-,TRBJ2-7,TRBV28,-,CASSFYRVGGTAYEQYF,TGTGCCAGCAGTTTTTATAGGGTTGGAGGGACAGCCTACGAGCAGTACTTC
-,TRBJ2-3,TRBV27,TRBD2,CASSTLAGGLTDTQYF,TGTGCCAGCAGCACGCTAGCGGGAGGCCTCACAGATACGCAGTATTTT
-,TRBJ2-1,TRBV25-1,-,CASSEYIRGGLIYNEQFF,TGTGCCAGCAGTGAATATATTCGTGGGGGTCTAATTTACAATGAGCAGTTCTTC
-,TRBJ1-1,TRBV29-1,TRBD1,CSVRDSRTEAFF,TGCAGCGTGAGGGACAGTCGGACTGAAGCTTTCTTT
few,TRBJ2-5,TRBV29-1,-,CSGFNSQETQYF,TGCAGCGGCTTCAACAGCCAAGAGACCCAGTACTTC
-,TRBJ2-3,TRBV9,-,CASSPSVRGATDTQYF,TGTGCCAGCAGCCCCTCCGTACGGGGGGCCACAGATACGCAGTATTTT
-,TRBJ2-6,TRBV11-2,-,CASSLMKSGANVLTF,TGTGCCAGCAGCTTAATGAAATCTGGGGCCAACGTCCTGACTTTC
-,TRBJ2-3,TRBV4-1,-,CASSPILQGTDTQYF,TGCGCCAGCAGCCCGATCTTACAGGGTACAGATACGCAGTATTTT
few,TRBJ2-1,TRBV27,TRBD1,CASSGGTGGTGEQFF,TGTGCCAGCAGTGGGGGGACAGGGGGCACGGGTGAGCAGTTCTTC
few,TRBJ1-5,TRBV6-5,TRBD1,CASSGTGDLPQHF,TGTGCCAGCAGCGGGACAGGGGATCTGCCCCAGCATTTT
few,TRBJ1-2,TRBV15,-,CATSRDDPGYTF,TGTGCCACCAGCAGAGATGATCCTGGCTACACCTTC
-,TRBJ1-2,TRBV28,TRBD1,CASKAGGPGYGYTF,TGTGCCAGCAAGGCAGGGGGCCCAGGTTATGGCTACACCTTC
-,TRBJ2-7,TRBV4-1,TRBD1,CASSQDAQGVYEQYF,TGCGCCAGCAGCCAAGATGCACAGGGGGTGTACGAGCAGTACTTC
-,TRBJ1-2,TRBV4-2,-,CASSQAGGYNYGYTF,TGTGCCAGCAGCCAAGCAGGCGGCTATAACTATGGCTACACCTTC
once,TRBJ2-7,TRBV7-9,-,CASSPPRPGTYEQYF,TGTGCCAGCAGCCCCCCTCGTCCCGGAACCTACGAGCAGTACTTC
-,TRBJ2-7,TRBV4-1,TRBD2,CASSQTGTSGGTYEQYF,TGCGCCAGCAGCCAAACTGGGACTAGCGGGGGCACCTACGAGCAGTACTTC
few,TRBJ2-3,TRBV27,-,CASSLSAGSVDTQYF,TGTGCCAGCAGTTTATCGGCGGGATCGGTAGATACGCAGTATTTT
-,TRBJ1-1,TRBV29-1,-,CSVHGGVNTEAFF,TGCAGCGTTCACGGTGGTGTGAACACTGAAGCTTTCTTT
-,TRBJ2-7,TRBV11-2,TRBD1,CASSLVDRTISYEQYF,TGTGCCAGCAGCTTAGTGGACAGGACCATTTCCTACGAGCAGTACTTC
-,TRBJ2-7,TRBV28,-,CASSLLKGNPYEQYF,TGTGCCAGCAGTTTACTAAAAGGGAACCCCTACGAGCAGTACTTC
-,TRBJ2-1,TRBV25-1,TRBD1,CASSEVLRGSSYNEQFF,TGTGCCAGCAGTGAGGTCCTCAGGGGGAGCTCCTACAATGAGCAGTTCTTC
few,TRBJ2-4,TRBV27,-,CASSWGGLKNIQYF,TGTGCCAGCAGTTGGGGGGGGCTAAAAAACATTCAGTACTTC
-,TRBJ2-6,TRBV9,-,CASSSRATGANVLTF,TGTGCCAGCAGCTCCAGGGCGACTGGGGCCAACGTCCTGACTTTC
few,TRBJ2-1,TRBV28,-,CASSFNEQFF,TGTGCCAGCAGTTTTAATGAGCAGTTCTTC
-,TRBJ2-1,TRBV25-1,TRBD2,CASSDAGGNEQFF,TGTGCCAGCAGCGACGCGGGAGGTAATGAGCAGTTCTTC
-,TRBJ2-7,TRBV30,-,CAWRGDGEQYF,TGTGCCTGGAGGGGGGACGGTGAGCAGTACTTC
-,TRBJ2-3,TRBV7-8,-,CASSLHTRGAPDTQYF,TGTGCCAGCAGCTTACATACCAGGGGAGCCCCAGATACGCAGTATTTT
few,TRBJ1-4,TRBV7-9,-,CASSLAFGSANEKLFF,TGTGCCAGCAGCTTAGCGTTCGGGTCTGCTAATGAAAAACTGTTTTTT
few,TRBJ1-1,TRBV29-1,-,CSVEGTEAFF,TGCAGCGTTGAAGGTACTGAAGCTTTCTTT
few,TRBJ1-2,TRBV27,-,CASSLSAGSGYTF,TGTGCCAGCAGTTTATCGGCAGGCAGTGGCTACACCTTC
-,TRBJ1-1,TRBV29-1,-,CSVVRPSDLSNTEAFF,TGCAGCGTTGTCAGACCCTCGGATCTCTCGAACACTGAAGCTTTCTTT
-,TRBJ2-7,TRBV7-8,TRBD2,CASSLWSGGTYEQYF,TGTGCCAGCAGCTTATGGTCGGGAGGAACCTACGAGCAGTACTTC
-,TRBJ2-3,TRBV5-6,-,CASSLSRFTDTQYF,TGTGCCAGCAGCTTATCGAGGTTCACAGATACGCAGTATTTT
few,TRBJ2-3,TRBV29-1,-,CSVLSTDTQYF,TGCAGCGTACTGAGCACAGATACGCAGTATTTT
-,TRBJ2-7,TRBV7-2,TRBD1,CASSYAGQGTYEQYF,TGTGCCAGCAGCTACGCGGGACAGGGAACCTACGAGCAGTACTTC